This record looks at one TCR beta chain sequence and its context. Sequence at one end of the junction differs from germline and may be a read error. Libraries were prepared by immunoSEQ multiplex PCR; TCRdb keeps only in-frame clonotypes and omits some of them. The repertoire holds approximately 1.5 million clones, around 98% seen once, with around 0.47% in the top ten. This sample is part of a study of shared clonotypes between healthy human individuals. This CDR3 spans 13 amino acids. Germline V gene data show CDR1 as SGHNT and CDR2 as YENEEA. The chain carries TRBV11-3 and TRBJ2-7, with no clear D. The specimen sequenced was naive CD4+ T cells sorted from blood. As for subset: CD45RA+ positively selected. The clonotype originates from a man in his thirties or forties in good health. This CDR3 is CVSSRGSNYEQYF. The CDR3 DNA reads TGTGTCAGCAGCCGTGGAAGCAACTACGAGCAGTACTTC. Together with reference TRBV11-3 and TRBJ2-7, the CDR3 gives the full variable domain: EAGVVQSPRYKIIEKKQPVAFWCNPISGHNTLYWYLQNLGQGPELLIRYENEEAVDDSQLPKDRFSAERLKGVDSTLKIQPAELGDSAVYLCVSSRGSNYEQYFGPGTRLTVT.